Sequencing of this T cell receptor beta chain was carried out in a study of shared clonotypes between healthy human individuals. The run depth of the assay was deep. The repertoire was sequenced with immunoSEQ multiplex PCR; TCRdb's copy has only in-frame clones and lacks some. The sample lists a few hundred thousand clones, roughly 79% occurring once. Study outcomes and limitations: Represented genetic and exposure-history diversity was restricted by having few donors.

As for this clone: Its antigen remains unknown. This likely traces to a read error, being one base from a far larger clone.

This clonotype was obtained from a woman aged 40 to 49 in good health. Some clones in this sample may be carry-over from other donors' samples. The material sequenced was PBMCs.

CDR3 amino acids: CASYGVSGKQEIQYF. The DNA for the CDR3 is TGTGCCAGCTACGGGGTCTCGGGGAAACAAGAGATCCAGTACTTC. The chain employs TRBV2 and TRBJ2-5; possibly TRBD2 for D (5 bases). Germline values: CDR1 SNHLY, CDR2 FYNNEI. This CDR3 comprises 15 residues.